These T cell receptor beta chains were read from a single sample in a study of regulatory T cells in long-lasting Graves disease. TCRdb reanalysed the multiplex PCR reads using MiXCR and keeps one entry per CDR3 protein. The sample holds about 470,000 distinct CDR3 sequences, 15% seen once. This sample was shared with a second study, whose subject was T cells in Graves' hyperthyroidism and ophthalmopathy.

The sequences come from peripheral blood mononuclear cells (PBMCs), collected at new diagnosis, from a patient treated with antithyroid drugs. The receptors were sampled from a woman between 25 and 40 years old with Graves disease. Both conserved end residues are trimmed from each CDR3. D genes are given only for firm matches. Only part of the rows carry a size: once, few, many, or a class if the clone is expanded.

v_gene,d_gene,abundance,CDR3aa
TRBV6-1,.,many,ASSEWAVSYNEQF
TRBV16,TRBD1,.,ASSHPTGEEEKLF
TRBV11-2,.,many,AWGGETQY
TRBV18,.,many,ASSPLVPHGRDSPLH
TRBV19,.,.,ASSITGINLGYT
TRBV10-3,.,.,AGGEAGTGELF
TRBV7-2,.,few,ASSLGAVGYEQY
TRBV5-6,.,few,ASSYGATNEKLF
TRBV10-1,.,.,ASSRDLDTQY
TRBV2,.,many,ASSEVAITKQRITNTEAF
TRBV30,.,many,AWMPGTIYGYT
TRBV14,.,many,ASSLSGAGNSPLH
TRBV19,.,.,ATSFGGHPYEQY
TRBV5-1,.,.,ASRPGEETQY
TRBV5-1,.,few,ASSYGLLTYEQY
TRBV24-1,.,few,ATSDPAGTSTDTQY
TRBV30,.,.,AWSVNGVGEQF
TRBV5-1,TRBD2,few,ASRLRGGLAGGRPYEQY
TRBV5-1,TRBD2,many,ASSSGLAGGSSTDTQY
TRBV27,TRBD2,few,ASSLTPGRDNEQF
TRBV7-2,.,few,ASSLWGTAEETQY
TRBV4-1,.,few,ASSRLRGGLGGYT
TRBV30,TRBD1,many,AWSRDRYSPLH
TRBV19,.,many,ASSIGGDNTEAF
TRBV12-3/TRBV12-4,.,many,ASSLSRDEQY
TRBV4-2,TRBD1,few,ASSSMGQPHTGELF
TRBV6-1,TRBD1,many,ASSDGTGSYEQY
TRBV30,TRBD1,few,AGGQGSTGANVLT
TRBV6-4,TRBD1,many,ASSEGTGDTGELF
TRBV28,.,many,ASMVQAGHEQY
TRBV6-2/TRBV6-3,.,many,ASSYGRKNEQF
TRBV7-2,TRBD1,few,ASSLITRGLVDEQY
TRBV20-1,TRBD2,few,SAPRGGRIYNEQF
TRBV29-1,.,few,SVDTGNTIY
TRBV9,.,many,ASSVEGGSTEAF
TRBV27,TRBD1,many,ASSLYPGQGAYTQY
TRBV7-9,.,.,ASDHLSSYNSPLH
TRBV3-1,.,many,ASSQDRAGELF
TRBV29-1,.,many,SVGTVEGYT
TRBV28,TRBD1,many,ASRPTGANTEAF
TRBV29-1,TRBD2,few,SVDHFGLAGGDTQY
TRBV28,TRBD1,many,ASLQGASYNSPLH
TRBV5-1,TRBD2,.,ASSMIRLAGGVNTGELF
TRBV11-2,TRBD2,many,ASSLTSGLAKNIQY
TRBV30,.,many,AWSVMWGAVTEAF
TRBV7-9,.,.,ASSLGFFGELF
TRBV4-2,TRBD2,.,ASSHAKRTSGAYEQY
TRBV30,TRBD2,many,AWSTPTSGSYEQY
TRBV28,TRBD1,many,ASTRTGAGANVLT
TRBV5-1,.,few,ASSPAFTGELF
TRBV7-2,.,many,ASSLVVAGDEQF
TRBV10-2,.,.,ASSVHSKDYNEQF